What follows is one T cell receptor (beta chain) and its context. Its antigen is as yet unknown. 60 Vbeta and 13 Jbeta primers were used in PCR. Only in-frame clones appear in the TCRdb table, and some are missing; sequencing was by immunoSEQ multiplex PCR. The repertoire holds around 200,000 clones, approximately 78% seen once, with about 3% in the top ten. The entry originates in a study of cytomegalovirus exposure and HLA in healthy donors. Study-wide results and limits: Researchers reported from a later analysis that most CMV-associated TCR beta chains appeared HLA-restricted.

The germline V gene encodes CDR1 LNHNV and CDR2 YYDKDF (reference sequence). Trimming removed 1 base from V and 5 bases from J; junction bases left unmatched: 9. There are 16 residues in the CDR3. Material: PBMCs. The clonotype comes from a woman aged 40 to 50 in good health and CMV-seronegative. The chain combines TRBV15 with TRBJ2-5; the match to TRBD1 covers 8 bases. CDR3: CATSRAMDRAYETQYF. CDR3 in DNA: TGTGCCACCAGCAGAGCAATGGACAGGGCTTATGAGACCCAGTACTTC. Variable domain in full (rest from reference TRBV15 and TRBJ2-5): DAMVIQNPRYQVTQFGKPVTLSCSQTLNHNVMYWYQQKSSQAPKLLFHYYDKDFNNEADTPDNFQSRRPNTSFCFLDIRSPGLGDTAMYLCATSRAMDRAYETQYFGPGTRLLVL.